The 22 T cell receptor beta chains below all came from one sample that was sequenced in a study of post-analysis software for immune sequencing data. Broader study findings: About 5 TRBV segments (TRBV5-6, TRBV5-1 and TRBV20-1 among them) occurred more frequently in patients than in controls.

Unique molecular identifiers were built into the TCR beta cDNA libraries. Using its own MiXCR run on the PCR reads, TCRdb lists one record per CDR3 protein. Among hundreds of thousands of distinct CDR3 sequences listed, 40% to 55% were seen once. These TCRs are of unknown antigen specificity. The specimen sequenced was blood. These receptors were obtained from a girl aged 10-17 years with multiple sclerosis.

The chain couples TRBV5-1 to TRBJ2-5; no reliable D call. Trimming shortened V by 2 bases and J by 0 bases, and 11 bases separated the two germline ends. This CDR3 has 15 residues. From germline, CDR1 is SGHRS and CDR2 YFSETQ. CDR3 sequence: CASSFMRPNQETQYF. CDR3 in DNA: TGCGCCAGCAGCTTTATGCGCCCAAACCAAGAGACCCAGTACTTC.

V usage is TRBV5-1 and J usage is TRBJ2-1; weak D call: TRBD1 (7 bases). This CDR3 has 15 amino acids. V was trimmed by 4 bases and J by 4 bases, leaving 15 bases between them. Germline V gene data show CDR1 as SGHRS and CDR2 as YFSETQ. The CDR3 DNA sequence: TGCGCCAGCAGCCGAACGCGGGACAGATACAATGAGCAGTTCTTC. It codes for CASSRTRDRYNEQFF. Variable domain in full (rest from reference TRBV5-1 and TRBJ2-1): KAGVTQTPRYLIKTRGQQVTLSCSPISGHRSVSWYQQTPGQGLQFLFEYFSETQRNKGNFPGRFSGRQFSNSRSEMNVSTLELGDSALYLCASSRTRDRYNEQFFGPGTRLTVL.

The V and J genes are TRBV7-2 and TRBJ2-3; a weak D match, TRBD2 (5 bases). This CDR3 region has 14 residues. The ends were cut back, 4 bases at V and 5 bases at J, with 13 bases in the middle. The germline CDR1 and CDR2 sequences are SGHTA and FQGNSA. The CDR3 coding sequence is TGTGCCAGCAGCTCCGAGCGGAGAGGAGATACGCAGTATTTT. Its protein product is CASSSERRGDTQYF.

Only one count was recorded for this clonotype. The chain joins TRBV20-1 to TRBJ2-7; perhaps TRBD1 as D (5 bases). The CDR3 totals 14 residues. Between the trimmed V and J ends, which lost 5 bases and 0 bases, there was a span of 14 bases. Germline CDR1 and CDR2: DFQATT and SNEGSKA (reference sequence). This CDR3 reads CSAGTGDGSYEQYF. CDR3 coding DNA: TGCAGTGCTGGAACAGGTGACGGCTCCTACGAGCAGTACTTC.

The chain uses TRBV29-1 and TRBJ2-7; 9 bases are a match to TRBD2. The CDR3 has 15 amino acids. The ends lost 4 bases at V and 3 bases at J; junction bases unmatched: 10. The germline V gene has CDR1 SQVTM and CDR2 ANQGSEA. CDR3 DNA: TGCAGCGTTGTTTTCGAGGGTAGCGGGAGCTACGAGCAGTACTTC. This translates into CSVVFEGSGSYEQYF.

The rearrangement links TRBV27 to TRBJ2-5; D is possibly TRBD1 (6 bases). The end of the DNA is better explained by TRBJ2-7, so the J call may be wrong. The CDR3 has 15 residues. Germline lookup yields CDR1 MNHEY and CDR2 SMNVEV (reference sequence). DNA for the CDR3: TGTGCCAGCAGTCGGGCCAGGGGCCTCTCCTACGAGCAGTACTTC. Translation gives CASSRARGLSYEQYF.

This chain uses TRBV27 with TRBJ2-3; 7 bases are a match to TRBD2. CDR3 size: 16 residues. The J segment lost 0 bases and the V segment lost 3 bases, leaving 6 bases of the junction unmatched. Looked up from germline, CDR1 is MNHEY and CDR2 is SMNVEV (reference sequence). CDR3 DNA: TGTGCCAGCAGTTTGGGGATTAGCGGGAGCACAGATACGCAGTATTTT. Residues: CASSLGISGSTDTQYF.

This clonotype was counted between two and nine times. This chain uses TRBV24-1 with TRBJ2-1; a possible D gene is TRBD2 (5 bases). CDR1 is KGHDR, CDR2 SFDVKD, per germline. V was shortened by 3 bases and J by 10 bases, with 12 bases between the two germline ends. The CDR3 covers 13 residues. This CDR3 is CATSDPTNLEQFF. Here the CDR3 DNA reads TGTGCCACCAGTGATCCGACTAATTTAGAGCAGTTCTTC.

CDR3 residues: CASLLGTAYLRGQPQHF. The CDR3 nucleotides are TGTGCCAGCCTTTTGGGGACAGCCTACCTGAGAGGTCAGCCCCAGCATTTT. The genes are TRBV27 and TRBJ1-5; 7 positions agree with TRBD1. The CDR3 covers 17 residues. V lost 8 bases and J lost 6; bases outside the gene matches: 19. Germline CDR1 reads MNHEY; CDR2 reads SMNVEV (reference sequence).

The CDR3 loop reads CASSQQFWTGAYEQYF. The DNA for the CDR3 is TGTGCCAGCAGCCAACAGTTCTGGACAGGCGCCTACGAGCAGTACTTC. The chain links TRBV14 to TRBJ2-7; 7 bases align to TRBD1. CDR3 length: 16 residues. The germline V gene has CDR1 SGHDN and CDR2 FVKESK. The V segment lost 2 bases and the J segment 2 bases; nucleotides outside the gene matches: 9.

J is TRBJ2-7 and V is TRBV28; either TRBD1 or TRBD2 may supply D (5 bases each). This CDR3 is 14 amino acids long. Germline lookup yields CDR1 MDHEN and CDR2 SYDVKM. The ends were cut back, 6 bases at V and 7 bases at J, with 19 bases in the middle. CDR3 in DNA: TGTGCCAGCAGGGCCGGGACGGCAGCGATGGAGCAGTACTTC. It translates to CASRAGTAAMEQYF.

The gene calls are TRBV29-1 and TRBJ2-2; 9 bases fit TRBD1. The V gene end was trimmed by 6 bases and the J gene end by 7 bases; junction bases not matched to a gene: 6. The CDR3 has 13 amino acids. The germline V gene encodes CDR1 SQVTM and CDR2 ANQGSEA. The CDR3 DNA follows: TGCAGCGTCGACAGGGGGTACAGCGGGGAGCTGTTTTTT. It specifies CSVDRGYSGELFF.

The chain has TRBV28 and TRBJ1-2; 11 bases line up with TRBD1. CDR1 is MDHEN and CDR2 is SYDVKM in the germline V gene. This CDR3 has 14 residues. Germline trimming cut 8 bases from V and 3 bases from J; bases unmatched to any gene: 5. CDR3 loop: CASGPGQGDYGYTF. The CDR3 DNA follows: TGTGCCAGCGGCCCGGGACAGGGGGACTATGGCTACACCTTC.

The J gene is TRBJ1-1, the V gene TRBV5-1; D uncertain. Germline V gene lookup returns CDR1 SGHRS and CDR2 YFSETQ. Deletions cut 1 base from V and 3 bases from J, with 7 bases between. CDR3 length: 13 residues. The CDR3: CASSLSGDTEAFF. Written as DNA, the CDR3 is TGCGCCAGCAGCTTGAGTGGGGACACTGAAGCTTTCTTT.

The chain recombines TRBV5-1 with TRBJ2-7; D possibly corresponds to TRBD2 (6 bases). V shed 5 bases and J shed 2 bases, with 11 bases lying between them. The V gene's germline CDR1 is SGHRS and CDR2 YFSETQ. This CDR3 comprises 13 residues. CDR3 sequence: CASRASDTYEQYF. For the CDR3, the DNA is TGCGCCAGCAGAGCTAGCGACACCTACGAGCAGTACTTC.

CDR3 amino acids: CSDGGDTNYGYTF. CDR3 bases: TGCAGCGACGGCGGGGACACTAACTATGGCTACACCTTC. The chain carries TRBV29-1 and TRBJ1-2, with D maybe TRBD1 (6 bases). The CDR3 has 13 amino acids. Germline CDR1 SQVTM, CDR2 ANQGSEA. V lost 7 bases to trimming and J lost 0 bases, with 12 bases between them.

The chain couples TRBV5-1 to TRBJ1-5; 8 nucleotides match TRBD1. Per germline, CDR1 SGHRS and CDR2 YFSETQ. V lost 3 bases and J lost 1; bases outside the gene matches: 3. CDR3 length: 15 amino acids. The CDR3 here is CASSSSGGSNQPQHF. CDR3 sequence (DNA): TGCGCCAGCAGCTCCTCAGGGGGCAGCAATCAGCCCCAGCATTTT.

CDR3 loop: CASSLIVITVTGRSYEQYF. CDR3 nucleotides: TGTGCCAGCAGCTTAATTGTGATAACCGTGACAGGTAGATCCTACGAGCAGTACTTC. The chain recombines TRBV7-3 with TRBJ2-7; tentative D call: TRBD1 (6 bases). This CDR3 has 19 residues. Germline V CDR1 and CDR2: SGHTA, FQGTGA. V dropped 1 base and J dropped 1 base, with 23 bases sitting between them.

V gene TRBV7-9 combines with J gene TRBJ2-5; 8 bases line up with TRBD1. TRBJ2-7 matches the DNA end more closely, so the J call is doubtful. The germline V gene encodes CDR1 SEHNR and CDR2 FQNEAQ (reference sequence). This CDR3 contains 16 residues. The CDR3 bases are TGTGCCAGCAGCTTATCCGGGACAGGTGAACCCTACGAGCAGTACTTC. It specifies CASSLSGTGEPYEQYF.

This clonotype was seen a handful of times. This rearrangement joins TRBV12-3 or TRBV12-4 to TRBJ1-2; D is unresolved. The CDR3 covers 12 residues. Trimming cost V 5 bases and J 8 bases, with 12 bases left between them. The CDR3 nucleotides are TGTGCCAGCAGTAGTTCCATAGCCGGCTACACCTTC. Amino acids: CASSSSIAGYTF.

This chain joins TRBV11-2 and TRBJ2-7; D not resolved. Germline CDR1 is SGHAT and CDR2 is FQNNGV. This CDR3 spans 16 amino acids. V was pared by 1 base and J by 3 bases, with 16 bases between. CDR3 bases: TGTGCCAGCAGCTTAGTGGGTCGACTCCAACTCTACGAGCAGTACTTC. It translates to CASSLVGRLQLYEQYF.

This clonotype was found a few times. The V gene is TRBV29-1, the J gene TRBJ2-7; a possible D gene is TRBD2 (6 bases). Germline CDR1 and CDR2: SQVTM and ANQGSEA. This CDR3 has 12 residues. The V gene lost 2 bases and the J gene lost 4 bases, with 9 bases spanning the gap. CDR3: CSVELGGYEQYF. As DNA, the CDR3 is TGCAGCGTTGAATTGGGGGGATACGAGCAGTACTTC.